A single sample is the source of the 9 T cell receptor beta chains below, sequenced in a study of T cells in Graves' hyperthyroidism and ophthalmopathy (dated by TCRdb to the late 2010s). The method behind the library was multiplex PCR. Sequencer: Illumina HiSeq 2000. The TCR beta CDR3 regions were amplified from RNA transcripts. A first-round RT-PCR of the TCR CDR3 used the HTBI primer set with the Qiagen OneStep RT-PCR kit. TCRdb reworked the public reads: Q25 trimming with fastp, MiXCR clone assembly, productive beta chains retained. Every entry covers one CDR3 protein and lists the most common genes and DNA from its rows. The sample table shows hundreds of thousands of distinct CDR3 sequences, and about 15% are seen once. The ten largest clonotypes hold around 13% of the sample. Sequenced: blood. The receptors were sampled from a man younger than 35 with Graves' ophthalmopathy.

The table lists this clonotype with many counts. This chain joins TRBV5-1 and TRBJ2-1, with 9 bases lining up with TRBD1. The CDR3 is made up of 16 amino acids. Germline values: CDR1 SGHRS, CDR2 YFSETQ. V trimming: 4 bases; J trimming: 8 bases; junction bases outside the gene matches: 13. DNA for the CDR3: TGCGCCAGCAGCGGGATAACCGGGACAGGGATCTATGAGCAGTTCTTC. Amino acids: CASSGITGTGIYEQFF.

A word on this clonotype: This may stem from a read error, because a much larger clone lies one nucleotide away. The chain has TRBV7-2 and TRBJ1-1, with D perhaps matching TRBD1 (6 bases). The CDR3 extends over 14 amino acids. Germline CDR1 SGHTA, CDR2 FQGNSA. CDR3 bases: TGTGCCCGCAGCTTAGGACAGTCCTTCTTTGAAGCTTTCTTT. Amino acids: CARSLGQSFFEAFF.

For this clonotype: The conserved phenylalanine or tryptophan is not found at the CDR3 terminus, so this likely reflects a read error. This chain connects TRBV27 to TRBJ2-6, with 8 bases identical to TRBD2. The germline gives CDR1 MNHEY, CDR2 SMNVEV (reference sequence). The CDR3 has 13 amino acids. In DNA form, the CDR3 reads TGTGCCAGCACCGGGGGGGGGGCCAACGCCCTGACTATC. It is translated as CASTGGGANALTI.

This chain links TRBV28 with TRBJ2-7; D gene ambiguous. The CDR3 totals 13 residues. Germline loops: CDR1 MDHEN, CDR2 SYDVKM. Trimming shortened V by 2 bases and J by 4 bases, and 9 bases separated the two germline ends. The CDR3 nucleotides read TGTGCCAGCAGTTTAGACCAATCTTACGAGCAGTACTTC. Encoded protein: CASSLDQSYEQYF.

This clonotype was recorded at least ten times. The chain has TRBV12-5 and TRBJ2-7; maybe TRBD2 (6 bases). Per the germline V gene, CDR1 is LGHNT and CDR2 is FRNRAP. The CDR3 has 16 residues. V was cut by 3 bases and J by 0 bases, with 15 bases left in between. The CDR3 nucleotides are TGTGCTAGTGGTTTCTGGAGGGGTGCGAGCTCCTACGAGCAGTACTTC. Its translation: CASGFWRGASSYEQYF.

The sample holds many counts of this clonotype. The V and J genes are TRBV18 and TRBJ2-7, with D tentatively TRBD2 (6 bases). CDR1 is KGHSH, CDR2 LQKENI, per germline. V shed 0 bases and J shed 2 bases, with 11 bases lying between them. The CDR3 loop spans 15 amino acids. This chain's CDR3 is CASSPPRGLTYEQYF. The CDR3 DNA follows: TGTGCCAGCTCACCACCGAGGGGACTTACCTACGAGCAGTACTTC.

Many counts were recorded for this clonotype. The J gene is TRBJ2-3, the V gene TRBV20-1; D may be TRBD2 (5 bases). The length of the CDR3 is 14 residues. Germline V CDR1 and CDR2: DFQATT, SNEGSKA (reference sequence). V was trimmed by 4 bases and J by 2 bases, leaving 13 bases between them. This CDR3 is CSAITSLHTDTQYF. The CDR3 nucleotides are TGCAGTGCTATTACTAGTCTTCACACAGATACGCAGTATTTT.

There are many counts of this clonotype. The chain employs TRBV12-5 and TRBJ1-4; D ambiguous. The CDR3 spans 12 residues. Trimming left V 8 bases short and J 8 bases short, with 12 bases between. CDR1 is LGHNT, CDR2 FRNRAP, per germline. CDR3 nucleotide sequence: TGTGCTAGTTGTCCGGCCGGGGAAAAACTGTTTTTT. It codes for CASCPAGEKLFF.

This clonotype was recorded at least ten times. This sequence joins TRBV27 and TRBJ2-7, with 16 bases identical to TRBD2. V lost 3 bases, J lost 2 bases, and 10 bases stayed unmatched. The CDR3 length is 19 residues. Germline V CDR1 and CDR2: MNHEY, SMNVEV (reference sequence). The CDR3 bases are TGTGCCAGCAGTTTTATTTCCGGGACTAGCGGGAGGGGGGCCTACGAGCAGTACTTC. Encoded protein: CASSFISGTSGRGAYEQYF.